Here is one T cell receptor beta chain with its context. The antigen is unknown. V was cut by 2 bases and J by 0 bases, with 11 bases left in between. CDR1 is LNHDA, CDR2 SQIVND, per germline (reference sequence). CDR3 length: 16 residues. Using immunoSEQ multiplex PCR, the repertoire was profiled, and TCRdb retains in-frame clones only, with some absent. The table records 500,000 or so clones, roughly 95% of them present only once. From CD4+ cells came CD45RA+ naive and CD45RA-negative memory subsets. The record originates from a study of shared clonotypes between healthy human individuals. Study-level background: Three CD4 naive, three CD4 memory, two CD8 naive and one CD8 memory plate were used per donor.

Notes on the study in general: Investigators expected sequencing depth to affect clonotype sharing among donors.

V usage is TRBV19 and J usage is TRBJ2-1; D is unresolved. The sample comprised naive CD4+ T cells sorted from blood. Subset meaning: CD45RA+ positively selected. This receptor was taken from a woman aged 30 to 39 in good health. The CDR3 protein is CASSITFTSSYNEQFF. The CDR3, as DNA: TGTGCCAGTAGTATAACCTTCACCAGCTCCTACAATGAGCAGTTCTTC. The whole variable domain, remainder taken from reference TRBV19 and TRBJ2-1, is DGGITQSPKYLFRKEGQNVTLSCEQNLNHDAMYWYRQDPGQGLRLIYYSQIVNDFQKGDIAEGYSVSREKKESFPLTVTSAQKNPTAFYLCASSITFTSSYNEQFFGPGTRLTVL.